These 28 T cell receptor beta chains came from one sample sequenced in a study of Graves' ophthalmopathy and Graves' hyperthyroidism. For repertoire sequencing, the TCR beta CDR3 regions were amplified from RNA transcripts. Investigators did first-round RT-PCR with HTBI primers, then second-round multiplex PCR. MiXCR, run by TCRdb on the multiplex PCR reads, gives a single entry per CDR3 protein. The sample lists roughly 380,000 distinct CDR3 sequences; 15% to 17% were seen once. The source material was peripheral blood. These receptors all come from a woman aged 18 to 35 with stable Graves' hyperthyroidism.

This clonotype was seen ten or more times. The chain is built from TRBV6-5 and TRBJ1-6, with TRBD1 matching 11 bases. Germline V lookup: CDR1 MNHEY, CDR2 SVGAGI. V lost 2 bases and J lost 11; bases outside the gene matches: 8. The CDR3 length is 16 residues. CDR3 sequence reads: CASSYATGQGVTPLHF. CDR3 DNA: TGTGCCAGCAGTTACGCCACGGGACAGGGGGTTACACCCCTCCACTTT.

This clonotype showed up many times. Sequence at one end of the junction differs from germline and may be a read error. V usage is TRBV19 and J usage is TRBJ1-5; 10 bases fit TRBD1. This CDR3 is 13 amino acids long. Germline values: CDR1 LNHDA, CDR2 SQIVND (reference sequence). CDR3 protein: CTSGTGGNQPQHF. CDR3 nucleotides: TGTACCAGCGGGACAGGGGGCAATCAGCCCCAGCATTTT. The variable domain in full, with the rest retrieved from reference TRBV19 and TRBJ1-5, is DGGITQSPKYLFRKEGQNVTLSCEQNLNHDAMYWYRQDPGQGLRLIYYSQIVNDFQKGDIAEGYSVSREKKESFPLTVTSAQKNPTAFYLCTSGTGGNQPQHFGDGTRLSIL.

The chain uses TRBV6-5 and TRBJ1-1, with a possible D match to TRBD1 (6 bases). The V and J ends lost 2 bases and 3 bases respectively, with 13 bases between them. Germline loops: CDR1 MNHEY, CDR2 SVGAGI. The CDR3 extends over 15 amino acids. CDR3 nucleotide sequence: TGTGCCAGCAGTTACCCCGGACAGCATTACACTGAAGCTTTCTTT. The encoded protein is CASSYPGQHYTEAFF.

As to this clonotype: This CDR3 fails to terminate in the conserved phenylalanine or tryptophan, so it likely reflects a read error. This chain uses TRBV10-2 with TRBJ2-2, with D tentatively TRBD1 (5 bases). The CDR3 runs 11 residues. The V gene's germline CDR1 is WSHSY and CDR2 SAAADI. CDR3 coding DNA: TGCGCTAGCAGGGATTCCGGGGAGCTGTTTTAT. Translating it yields CASRDSGELFY.

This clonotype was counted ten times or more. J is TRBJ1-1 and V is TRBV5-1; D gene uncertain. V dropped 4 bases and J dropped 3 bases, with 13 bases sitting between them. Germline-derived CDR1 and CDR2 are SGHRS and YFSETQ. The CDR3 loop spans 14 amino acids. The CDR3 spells CASSANVGYTEAFF. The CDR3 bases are TGCGCCAGCAGCGCTAACGTTGGGTACACTGAAGCTTTCTTT.

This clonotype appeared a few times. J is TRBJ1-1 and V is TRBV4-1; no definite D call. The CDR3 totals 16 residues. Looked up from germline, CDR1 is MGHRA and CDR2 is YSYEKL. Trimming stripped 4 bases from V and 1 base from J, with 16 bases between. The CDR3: CASSPLRWLENTEAFF. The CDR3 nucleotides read TGCGCCAGCAGCCCGCTTAGGTGGTTAGAGAACACTGAAGCTTTCTTT.

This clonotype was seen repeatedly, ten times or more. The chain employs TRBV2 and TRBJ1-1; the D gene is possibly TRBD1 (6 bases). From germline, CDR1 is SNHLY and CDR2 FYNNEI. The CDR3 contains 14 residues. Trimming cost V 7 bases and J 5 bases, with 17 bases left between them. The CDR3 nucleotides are TGTGCCAGCAATAGCGACGGGGGCCGGACTGAAGCTTTCTTT. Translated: CASNSDGGRTEAFF. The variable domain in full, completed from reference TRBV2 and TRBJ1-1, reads EPEVTQTPSHQVTQMGQEVILRCVPISNHLYFYWYRQILGQKVEFLVSFYNNEISEKSEIFDDQFSVERPDGSNFTLKIRSTKLEDSAMYFCASNSDGGRTEAFFGQGTRLTVV.

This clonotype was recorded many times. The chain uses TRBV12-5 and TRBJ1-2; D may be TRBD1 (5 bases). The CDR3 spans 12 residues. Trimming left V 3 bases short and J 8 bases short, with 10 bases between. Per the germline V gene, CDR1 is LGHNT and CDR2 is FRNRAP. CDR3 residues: CASGLSGSGYTF. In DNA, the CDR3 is TGTGCTAGTGGTTTATCAGGGTCCGGCTACACCTTC.

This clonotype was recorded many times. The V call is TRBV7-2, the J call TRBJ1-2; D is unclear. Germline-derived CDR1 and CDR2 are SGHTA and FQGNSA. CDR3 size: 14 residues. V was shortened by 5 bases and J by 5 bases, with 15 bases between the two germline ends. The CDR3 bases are TGTGCCAGCAGCCGTTCCGGTCTCCGTTATGGCTACACCTTC. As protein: CASSRSGLRYGYTF.

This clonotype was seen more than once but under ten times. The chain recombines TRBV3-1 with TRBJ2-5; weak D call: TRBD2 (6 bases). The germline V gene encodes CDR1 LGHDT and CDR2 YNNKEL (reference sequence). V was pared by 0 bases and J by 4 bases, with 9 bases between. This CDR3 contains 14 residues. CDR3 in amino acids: CASSQEWRGETQYF. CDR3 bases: TGTGCCAGCAGCCAAGAATGGAGGGGAGAGACCCAGTACTTC.

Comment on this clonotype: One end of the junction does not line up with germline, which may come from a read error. The CDR3 DNA is TGTGCCAGCAGTTACCTCGCCCCGGGGGGCGGTTCACACCTCCACTTT. The encoded protein is CASSYLAPGGGSHLHF. The chain is built from TRBV6-2 or TRBV6-3 and TRBJ1-6; tentatively, D is TRBD1 (6 bases). The CDR3 length is 16 residues. CDR1 is MNHEY, CDR2 SVGEGT, per germline.

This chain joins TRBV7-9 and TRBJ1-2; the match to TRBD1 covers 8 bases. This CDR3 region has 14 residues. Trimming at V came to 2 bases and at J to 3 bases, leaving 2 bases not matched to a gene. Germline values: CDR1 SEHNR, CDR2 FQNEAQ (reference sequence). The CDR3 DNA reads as TGTGCCAGCAGCTTAACGACAGGGGACTATGGCTACACCTTC. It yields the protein CASSLTTGDYGYTF.

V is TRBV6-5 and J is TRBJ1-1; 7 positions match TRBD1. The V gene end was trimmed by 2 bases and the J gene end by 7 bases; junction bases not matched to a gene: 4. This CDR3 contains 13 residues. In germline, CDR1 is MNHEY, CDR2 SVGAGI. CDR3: CASSYIGDSEAFF. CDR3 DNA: TGTGCCAGCAGTTACATAGGGGACAGTGAAGCTTTCTTT.

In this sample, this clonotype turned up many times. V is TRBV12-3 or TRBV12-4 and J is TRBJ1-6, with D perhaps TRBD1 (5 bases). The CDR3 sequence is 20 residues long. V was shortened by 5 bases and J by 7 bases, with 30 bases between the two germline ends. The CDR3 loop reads CASSAVTFYGGRRQNSPLHF. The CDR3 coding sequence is TGTGCCAGCAGTGCAGTGACTTTCTACGGGGGTCGCCGACAAAATTCACCCCTCCACTTT.

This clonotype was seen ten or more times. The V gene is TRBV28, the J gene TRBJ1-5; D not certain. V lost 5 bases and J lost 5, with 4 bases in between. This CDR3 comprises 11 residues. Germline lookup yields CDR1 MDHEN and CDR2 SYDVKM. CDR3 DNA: TGTGCCAGCAGTGTCCATCAGCCCCAGCATTTT. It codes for CASSVHQPQHF.

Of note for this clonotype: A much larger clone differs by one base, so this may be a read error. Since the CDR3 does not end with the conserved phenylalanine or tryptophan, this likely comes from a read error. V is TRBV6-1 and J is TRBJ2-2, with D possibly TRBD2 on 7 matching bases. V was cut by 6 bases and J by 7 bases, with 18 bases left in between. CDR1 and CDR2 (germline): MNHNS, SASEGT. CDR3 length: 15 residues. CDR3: CASRAYGGLGGELFL. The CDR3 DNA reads TGTGCCAGCAGAGCCTACGGGGGGCTGGGCGGGGAGCTGTTTTTG.

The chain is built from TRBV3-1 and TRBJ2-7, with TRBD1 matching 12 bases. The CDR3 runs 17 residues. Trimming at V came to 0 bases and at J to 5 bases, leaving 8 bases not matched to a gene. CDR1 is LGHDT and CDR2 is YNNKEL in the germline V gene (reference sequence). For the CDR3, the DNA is TGTGCCAGCAGCCAAGAAATTGGGGGGACAGGGGGCAACGAGCAGTACTTC. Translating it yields CASSQEIGGTGGNEQYF.

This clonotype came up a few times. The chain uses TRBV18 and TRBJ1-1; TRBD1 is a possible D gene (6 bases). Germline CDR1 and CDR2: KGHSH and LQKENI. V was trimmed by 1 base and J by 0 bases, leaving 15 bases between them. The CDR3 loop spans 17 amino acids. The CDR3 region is CASSPLPPQGLNTEAFF. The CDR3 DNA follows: TGTGCCAGCTCACCACTCCCGCCTCAGGGGTTGAACACTGAAGCTTTCTTT. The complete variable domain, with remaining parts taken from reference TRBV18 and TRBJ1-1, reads NAGVMQNPRHLVRRRGQEARLRCSPMKGHSHVYWYRQLPEEGLKFMVYLQKENIIDESGMPKERFSAEFPKEGPSILRIQQVVRGDSAAYFCASSPLPPQGLNTEAFFGQGTRLTVV.

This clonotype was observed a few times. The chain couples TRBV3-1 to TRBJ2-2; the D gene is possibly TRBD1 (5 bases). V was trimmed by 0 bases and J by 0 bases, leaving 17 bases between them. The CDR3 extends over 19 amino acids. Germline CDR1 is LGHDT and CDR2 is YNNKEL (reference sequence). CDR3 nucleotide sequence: TGTGCCAGCAGCCAAGATTGGCCCTTTGGGGCTCCGAACACCGGGGAGCTGTTTTTT. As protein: CASSQDWPFGAPNTGELFF.

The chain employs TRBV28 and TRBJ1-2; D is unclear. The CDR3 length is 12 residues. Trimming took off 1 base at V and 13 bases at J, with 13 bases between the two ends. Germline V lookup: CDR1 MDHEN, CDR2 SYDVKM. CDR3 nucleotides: TGTGCCAGCAGTTTATCCACAGAGAGCGGCACCTTC. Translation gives CASSLSTESGTF.

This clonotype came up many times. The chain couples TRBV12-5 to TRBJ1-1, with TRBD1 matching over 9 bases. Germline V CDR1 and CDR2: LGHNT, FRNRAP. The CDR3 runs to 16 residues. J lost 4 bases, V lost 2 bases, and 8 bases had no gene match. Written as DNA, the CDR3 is TGTGCTAGTGGTTTGCCCCGGGACAGGGCTTTCACTGAAGCTTTCTTT. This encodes CASGLPRDRAFTEAFF.

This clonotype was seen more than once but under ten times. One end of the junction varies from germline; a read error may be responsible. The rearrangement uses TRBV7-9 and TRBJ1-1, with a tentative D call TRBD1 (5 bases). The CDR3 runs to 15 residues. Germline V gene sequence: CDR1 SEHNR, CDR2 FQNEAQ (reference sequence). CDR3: CASSYYRPGSTEACF. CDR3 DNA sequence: TGTGCCAGCAGTTATTACAGGCCCGGATCCACTGAAGCTTGCTTT.

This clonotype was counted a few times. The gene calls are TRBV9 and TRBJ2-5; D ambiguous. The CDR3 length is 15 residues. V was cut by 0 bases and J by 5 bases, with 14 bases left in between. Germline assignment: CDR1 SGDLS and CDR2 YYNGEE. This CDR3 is CASSVVVGSGETQYF. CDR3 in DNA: TGTGCCAGCAGCGTAGTTGTGGGGTCTGGGGAGACCCAGTACTTC.

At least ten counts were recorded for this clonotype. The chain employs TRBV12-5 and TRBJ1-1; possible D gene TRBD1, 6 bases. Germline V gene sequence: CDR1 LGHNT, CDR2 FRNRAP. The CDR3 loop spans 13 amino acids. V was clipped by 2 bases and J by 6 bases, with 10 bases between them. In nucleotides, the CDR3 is TGTGCTAGTGGTTTGTTTACAGGGCCTGAAGCTTTCTTT. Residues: CASGLFTGPEAFF.

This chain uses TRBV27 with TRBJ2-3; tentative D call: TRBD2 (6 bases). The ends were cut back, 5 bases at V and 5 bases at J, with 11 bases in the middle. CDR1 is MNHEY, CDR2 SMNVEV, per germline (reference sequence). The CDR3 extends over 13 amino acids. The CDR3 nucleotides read TGTGCCAGCAGTCCAAAGACTAGAGATACGCAGTATTTT. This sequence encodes CASSPKTRDTQYF.

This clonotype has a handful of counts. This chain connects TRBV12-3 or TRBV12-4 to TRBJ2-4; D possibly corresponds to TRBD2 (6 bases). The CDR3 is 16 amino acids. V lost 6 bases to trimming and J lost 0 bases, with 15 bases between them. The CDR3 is CASSPISGLAKNIQYF. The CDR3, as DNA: TGTGCCAGCAGCCCAATTTCGGGACTAGCCAAAAACATTCAGTACTTC.

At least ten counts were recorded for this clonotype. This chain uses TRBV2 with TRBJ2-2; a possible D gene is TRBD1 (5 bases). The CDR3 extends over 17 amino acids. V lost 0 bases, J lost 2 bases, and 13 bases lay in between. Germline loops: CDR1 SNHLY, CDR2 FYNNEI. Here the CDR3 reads CASSEAPPRANTGELFF. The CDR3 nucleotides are TGTGCCAGCAGTGAAGCCCCACCCAGGGCCAACACCGGGGAGCTGTTTTTT.

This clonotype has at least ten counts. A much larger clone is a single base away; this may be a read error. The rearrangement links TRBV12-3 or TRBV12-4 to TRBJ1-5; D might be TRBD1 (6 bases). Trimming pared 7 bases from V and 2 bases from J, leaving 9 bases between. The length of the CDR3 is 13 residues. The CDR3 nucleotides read TGTGCCAGCAATTACAGGGGCAATCAGCCCCAGCATTTT. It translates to CASNYRGNQPQHF.